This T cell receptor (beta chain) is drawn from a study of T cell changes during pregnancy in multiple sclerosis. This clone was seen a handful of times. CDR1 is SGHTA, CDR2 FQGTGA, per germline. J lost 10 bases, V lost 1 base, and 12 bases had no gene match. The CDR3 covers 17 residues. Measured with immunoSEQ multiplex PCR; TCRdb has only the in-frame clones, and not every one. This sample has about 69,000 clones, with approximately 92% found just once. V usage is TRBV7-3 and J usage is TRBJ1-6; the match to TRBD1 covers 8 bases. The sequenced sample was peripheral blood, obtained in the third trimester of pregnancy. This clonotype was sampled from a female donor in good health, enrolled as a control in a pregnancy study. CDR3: CASSLNPQGAGRSPLHF. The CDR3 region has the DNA TGTGCCAGCAGCTTAAACCCCCAGGGGGCGGGAAGATCACCCCTCCACTTT.